Following are 20 T cell receptor beta chains from one sample sequenced in a study of blood T cell repertoires in COVID-19. Profiling relied on immunoSEQ multiplex PCR, and the TCRdb table lists in-frame clones only, not all of them. The table shows a few hundred thousand clones, with nearly 90% occurring only once. The sequencing input was PBMCs or T cells enriched from blood (not recorded which). The receptor set was obtained from a woman aged 25 to 39 who had recovered from COVID-19.

The chain combines TRBV18 with TRBJ1-5; no firm D call. V dropped 6 bases and J dropped 3 bases, with 9 bases sitting between them. The germline V gene encodes CDR1 KGHSH and CDR2 LQKENI. The length of the CDR3 is 13 residues. The CDR3 nucleotides read TGTGCCAGCTCGCCCGAGAACAATCAGCCCCAGCATTTT. It yields the protein CASSPENNQPQHF.

The V and J genes are TRBV4-1 and TRBJ1-1; possible D gene TRBD1, 5 bases. Per germline, CDR1 MGHRA and CDR2 YSYEKL. The ends were cut back, 0 bases at V and 5 bases at J, with 10 bases in the middle. This CDR3 has 14 residues. The CDR3 sequence is CASSQELGGTEAFF. Written as DNA, the CDR3 is TGCGCCAGCAGCCAAGAGTTGGGGGGAACTGAAGCTTTCTTT.

The V and J genes are TRBV28 and TRBJ2-7, with TRBD1 matching over 8 bases. This CDR3 is 15 amino acids long. Germline values: CDR1 MDHEN, CDR2 SYDVKM. V lost 1 base, J lost 6 bases, and 8 bases stayed unmatched. CDR3 protein: CASSLYGDRSREQYF. The CDR3 DNA reads TGTGCCAGCAGTTTATACGGGGACAGGTCTCGCGAGCAGTACTTC.

The chain couples TRBV2 to TRBJ1-5, with a possible D match to TRBD1 (6 bases). V lost 5 bases, J lost 2 bases, and 13 bases lay in between. Germline CDR1 and CDR2: SNHLY and FYNNEI. This CDR3 is 15 amino acids long. The CDR3 sequence is CASSLQGVRNQPQHF. DNA of the CDR3: TGTGCCAGCAGTCTACAGGGTGTGCGCAATCAGCCCCAGCATTTT.

The chain joins TRBV3-1 (or the pseudogene TRBV3-2) to TRBJ2-5; D gene uncertain. Germline V gene sequence: CDR1 LGHDT, CDR2 YNNKEL (reference sequence). V lost 1 base and J 1 base, leaving 7 bases between the germline ends. This CDR3 has 14 residues. The CDR3 nucleotides read TGTGCCAGCAGCCAAGGTGAGAGCCAAGAGACCCAGTACTTC. This encodes CASSQGESQETQYF.

The rearrangement joins TRBV9 to TRBJ1-1; D possibly corresponds to TRBD1 (6 bases). The CDR3 is 13 amino acids. The V end lost 3 bases, the J end lost 11 bases, and 17 bases lay between the germline ends. The germline gives CDR1 SGDLS, CDR2 YYNGEE. This chain's CDR3 is CASSDRPGGHAFF. CDR3 coding DNA: TGTGCCAGCAGCGACCGCCCCGGGGGGCATGCTTTCTTT.

This clone was found a few times. The V call is TRBV19, the J call TRBJ1-3; 8 bases agree with TRBD1. Trimming took 7 bases from V and 4 from J; bases not matched to a gene: 3. This CDR3 spans 13 amino acids. CDR1 and CDR2 from the germline V gene are LNHDA and SQIVND (reference sequence). The CDR3 loop reads CASMWTGGNTIYF. The CDR3 DNA follows: TGTGCCAGTATGTGGACAGGGGGAAACACCATATATTTT. The variable domain in full, with the rest retrieved from reference TRBV19 and TRBJ1-3, is DGGITQSPKYLFRKEGQNVTLSCEQNLNHDAMYWYRQDPGQGLRLIYYSQIVNDFQKGDIAEGYSVSREKKESFPLTVTSAQKNPTAFYLCASMWTGGNTIYFGEGSWLTVV.

Written as DNA, the CDR3 is TGTGCCAGCAGCTACATGCGGAGCGACTACAATGAGCAGTTCTTC. Encoded protein: CASSYMRSDYNEQFF. The V call is TRBV5-5, the J call TRBJ2-1; D is uncertain. The V and J ends lost 3 bases and 3 bases respectively, with 13 bases between them. CDR1 is SGHKS and CDR2 is YYEKEE in the germline V gene (reference sequence). The CDR3 consists of 15 residues.

This clone was picked up one time. The chain has TRBV9 and TRBJ1-2; no firm D call. The CDR3 loop spans 13 amino acids. Trimming removed 3 bases from V and 5 bases from J, with 11 bases in between. The germline V gene has CDR1 SGDLS and CDR2 YYNGEE. CDR3 coding DNA: TGTGCCAGCAGCGGGGCATCCTTTTATGGCTACACCTTC. Its translation: CASSGASFYGYTF.

With regard to this clone: The junction and the germline gene differ at one end; a read error may be behind it. The J gene is TRBJ1-2, the V gene TRBV30, with TRBD1 as a possible D gene (5 bases). This CDR3 is built from 12 residues. The V gene's germline CDR1 is GTSNPN and CDR2 SVGIG (reference sequence). The CDR3 DNA is TGTGCCTGGAGCCCGCGGGACTACGGCTACACCTTC. Residues: CAWSPRDYGYTF.

The J gene is TRBJ2-1, the V gene TRBV11-2; 11 bases align to TRBD1. The CDR3 extends over 15 amino acids. Germline CDR1 reads SGHAT; CDR2 reads FQNNGV. The V and J ends lost 5 bases and 10 bases, in that order; junction bases with no gene match: 10. The CDR3, as DNA: TGTGCCAGCAGCCTCAGGAGGGACAGGGGGTGGGAGCAGTTCTTC. It is translated as CASSLRRDRGWEQFF.

The chain is built from TRBV10-3 and TRBJ2-1; 7 bases map to TRBD1. The germline gives CDR1 ENHRY, CDR2 SYGVKD. The CDR3 length is 14 residues. Losses at the gene ends were 4 bases for V and 5 bases for J; bases not matched to a gene: 5. CDR3 in DNA: TGTGCCATCAGTGCAACCCAGGGGGACAATGAGCAGTTCTTC. It specifies CAISATQGDNEQFF.

The chain links TRBV4-1 to TRBJ2-5, with TRBD2 matching over 12 bases. Germline V gene data show CDR1 as MGHRA and CDR2 as YSYEKL. After removal of 1 base from V and 4 bases from J, the junction contained 7 bases not matched to a gene. The CDR3 runs to 17 residues. CDR3 sequence reads: CASSQGLAGAGGETQYF. CDR3 bases: TGCGCCAGCAGCCAAGGACTAGCGGGGGCCGGGGGAGAGACCCAGTACTTC.

This sequence joins TRBV7-9 and TRBJ2-3, with TRBD2 as a possible D gene (6 bases). Germline lookup yields CDR1 SEHNR and CDR2 FQNEAQ (reference sequence). CDR3 length: 15 amino acids. Trimming removed 1 base at V and 0 bases at J, with 8 bases between. This CDR3 is CASSLEAGSTDTQYF. The CDR3 DNA is TGTGCCAGCAGCTTAGAAGCGGGTAGCACAGATACGCAGTATTTT.

The chain joins TRBV29-1 to TRBJ2-1; D not resolved. The CDR3 length is 22 residues. CDR1 and CDR2 from the germline V gene are SQVTM and ANQGSEA. Trimming took 7 bases from V and 0 from J, leaving 37 bases between them. Here the CDR3 DNA reads TGCAGCGCGGCGCGGTATGGTTCCGTTCCAGAGAGAAGAGTTAGCTCCTACAATGAGCAGTTCTTC. Translating it yields CSAARYGSVPERRVSSYNEQFF.

The V gene is TRBV19, the J gene TRBJ1-1, with 10 bases matching TRBD1. CDR3 size: 16 residues. V gave up 4 bases and J gave up 3 bases; unmatched junction bases: 8. CDR1 is LNHDA, CDR2 SQIVND, per germline (reference sequence). The CDR3 sequence is CASSNRDRGAHTEAFF. CDR3 DNA sequence: TGTGCCAGTAGTAACCGGGACAGGGGTGCGCACACTGAAGCTTTCTTT.

The rearrangement links TRBV7-3 to TRBJ2-1, with D possibly matching TRBD2 (6 bases). Germline-derived CDR1 and CDR2 are SGHTA and FQGTGA. The CDR3 totals 15 residues. Trimming removed 2 bases from V and 1 base from J, with 9 bases in between. In DNA, the CDR3 is TGTGCCAGCAGCTTAGTGGGGGGTTCCTACAATGAGCAGTTCTTC. This encodes CASSLVGGSYNEQFF.

This chain links TRBV7-9 with TRBJ2-7; 7 nucleotides agree with TRBD1. Germline V gene sequence: CDR1 SEHNR, CDR2 FQNEAQ (reference sequence). With V trimmed by 5 bases and J by 3 bases, 1 base remained unmatched. This CDR3 spans 12 amino acids. The CDR3 spells CASSPGGYEQYF. In nucleotides, the CDR3 is TGTGCCAGCAGCCCAGGGGGCTACGAGCAGTACTTC.

V is TRBV6-5 and J is TRBJ1-2, with 10 bases aligning to TRBD1. With 7 bases clipped from V and 7 bases from J, the junction kept 6 bases outside the gene matches. There are 13 residues in the CDR3. Germline V gene lookup returns CDR1 MNHEY and CDR2 SVGAGI. The CDR3 protein is CASKTGGAGGYTF. CDR3 nucleotides: TGTGCCAGCAAGACAGGGGGCGCGGGTGGCTACACCTTC.

This clone was observed a few times. CDR3 nucleotides: TGTGCCTGGAATTCAGGGGGTTCGGGTGGCTACACCTTC. Its protein is CAWNSGGSGGYTF. The V gene is TRBV30, the J gene TRBJ1-2, with 7 nucleotides matching TRBD1. This CDR3 spans 13 amino acids. The V gene end was trimmed by 4 bases and the J gene end by 7 bases; junction bases not matched to a gene: 9. Germline CDR1 and CDR2: GTSNPN and SVGIG (reference sequence).